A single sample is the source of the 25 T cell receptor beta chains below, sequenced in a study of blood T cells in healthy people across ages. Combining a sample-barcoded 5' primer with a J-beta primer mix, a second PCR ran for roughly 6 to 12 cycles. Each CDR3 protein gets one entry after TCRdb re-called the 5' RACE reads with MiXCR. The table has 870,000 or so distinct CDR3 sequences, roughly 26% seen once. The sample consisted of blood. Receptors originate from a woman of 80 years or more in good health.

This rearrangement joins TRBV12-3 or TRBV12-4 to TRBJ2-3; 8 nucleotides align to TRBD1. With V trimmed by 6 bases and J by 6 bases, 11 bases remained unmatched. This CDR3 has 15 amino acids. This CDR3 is CASSPRDRSRDTQYF. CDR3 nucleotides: TGTGCCAGCAGCCCCCGGGACAGGTCAAGGGATACGCAGTATTTT.

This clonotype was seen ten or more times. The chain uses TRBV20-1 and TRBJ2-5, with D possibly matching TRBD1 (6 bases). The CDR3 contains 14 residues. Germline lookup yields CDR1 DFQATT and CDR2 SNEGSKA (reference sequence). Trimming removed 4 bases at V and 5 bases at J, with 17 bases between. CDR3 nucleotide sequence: TGCAGTGCTATATCCTCCAGGGGATGGGAGACCCAGTACTTC. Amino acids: CSAISSRGWETQYF.

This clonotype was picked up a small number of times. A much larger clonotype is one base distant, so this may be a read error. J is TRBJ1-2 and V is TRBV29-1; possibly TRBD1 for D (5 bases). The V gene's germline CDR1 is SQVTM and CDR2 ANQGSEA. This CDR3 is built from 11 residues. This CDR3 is CAGGSDCGYTF. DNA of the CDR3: TGCGCGGGGGGGTCCGACTGTGGCTACACCTTC.

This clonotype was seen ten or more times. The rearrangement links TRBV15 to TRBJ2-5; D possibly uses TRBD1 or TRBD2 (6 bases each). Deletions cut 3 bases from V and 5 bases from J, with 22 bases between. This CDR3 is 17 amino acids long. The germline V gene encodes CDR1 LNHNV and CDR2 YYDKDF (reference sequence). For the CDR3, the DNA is TGTGCCACCAGCAGGGGACTTGGGGGGCCTAATTATGAGACCCAGTACTTC. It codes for CATSRGLGGPNYETQYF.

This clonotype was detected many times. The CDR3 region has the DNA TGTGCCAGCAGTGAACAGGGTGGGAACAATGAGCAGTTCTTC. It translates to CASSEQGGNNEQFF. The V call is TRBV12-3 or TRBV12-4, the J call TRBJ2-1; D may be TRBD1 (6 bases). The CDR3 is 14 amino acids. V was shortened by 5 bases and J by 5 bases, with 13 bases between the two germline ends.

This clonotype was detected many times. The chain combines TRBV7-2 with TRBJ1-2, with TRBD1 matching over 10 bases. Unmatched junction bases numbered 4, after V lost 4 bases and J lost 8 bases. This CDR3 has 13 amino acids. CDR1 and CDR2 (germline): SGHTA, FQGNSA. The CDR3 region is CASSSDRGRGYTF. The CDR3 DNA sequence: TGTGCCAGCAGCTCAGACAGGGGGCGAGGCTACACCTTC.

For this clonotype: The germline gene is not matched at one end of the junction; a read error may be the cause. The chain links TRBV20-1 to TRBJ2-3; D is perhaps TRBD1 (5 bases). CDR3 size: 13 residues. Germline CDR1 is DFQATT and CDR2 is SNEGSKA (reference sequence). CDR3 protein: CSARETYTGTQYF. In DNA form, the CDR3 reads TGCAGTGCTAGGGAGACCTACACAGGTACGCAGTATTTT.

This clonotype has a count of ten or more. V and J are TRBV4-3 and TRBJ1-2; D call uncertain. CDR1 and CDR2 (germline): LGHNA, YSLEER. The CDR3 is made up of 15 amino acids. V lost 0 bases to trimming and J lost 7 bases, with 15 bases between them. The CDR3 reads CASSQDQGPRRGYTF. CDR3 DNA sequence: TGCGCCAGCAGCCAAGATCAAGGGCCCAGACGTGGCTACACCTTC.

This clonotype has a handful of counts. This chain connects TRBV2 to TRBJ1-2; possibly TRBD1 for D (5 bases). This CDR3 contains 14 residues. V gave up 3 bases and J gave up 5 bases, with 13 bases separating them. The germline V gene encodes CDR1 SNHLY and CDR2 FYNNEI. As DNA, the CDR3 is TGTGCCAGCAGTGAGACACAGGTCTTATATGGCTACACCTTC. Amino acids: CASSETQVLYGYTF.

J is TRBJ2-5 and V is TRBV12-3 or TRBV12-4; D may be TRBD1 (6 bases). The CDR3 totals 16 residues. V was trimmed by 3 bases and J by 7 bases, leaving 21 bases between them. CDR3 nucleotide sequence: TGTGCCAGCAGTTTTGTGTGGGGCAGGGACATTGGGACCCAGTACTTC. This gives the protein CASSFVWGRDIGTQYF.

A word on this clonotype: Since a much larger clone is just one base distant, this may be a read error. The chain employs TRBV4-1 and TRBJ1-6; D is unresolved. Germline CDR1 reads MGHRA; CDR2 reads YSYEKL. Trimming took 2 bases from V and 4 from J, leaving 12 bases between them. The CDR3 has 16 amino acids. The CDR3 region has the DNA TGCGCCAGCAGCCAACCCCTCGGACTGTATAATTCACCCCTCCACTTT. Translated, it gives CASSQPLGLYNSPLHF.

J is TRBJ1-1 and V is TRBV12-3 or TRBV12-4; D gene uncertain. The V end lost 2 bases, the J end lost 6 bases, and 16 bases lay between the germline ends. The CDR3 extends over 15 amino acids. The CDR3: CASSLIGRSRSEAFF. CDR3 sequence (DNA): TGTGCCAGCAGTTTAATTGGACGCAGTCGTTCTGAAGCTTTCTTT.

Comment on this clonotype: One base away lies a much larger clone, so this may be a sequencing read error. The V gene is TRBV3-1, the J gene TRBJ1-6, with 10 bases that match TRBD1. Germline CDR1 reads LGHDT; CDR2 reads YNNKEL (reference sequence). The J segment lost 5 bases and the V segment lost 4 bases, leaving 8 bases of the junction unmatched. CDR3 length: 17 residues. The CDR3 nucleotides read TGTGCCAGCAGCCGGGGACAGGGGCAACCGGATAATTCACCCCTCCACTTT. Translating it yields CASSRGQGQPDNSPLHF.

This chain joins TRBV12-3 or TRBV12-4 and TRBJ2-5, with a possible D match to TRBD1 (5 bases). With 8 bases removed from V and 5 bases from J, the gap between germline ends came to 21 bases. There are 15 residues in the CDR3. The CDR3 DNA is TGTGCCAGCTCACCAGGATTAAGGGGAACGGAGACCCAGTACTTC. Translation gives CASSPGLRGTETQYF.

DNA for the CDR3: TGCAGTGCTATGTCTGGGTCGCGGGGGTGGGTTAGGGAGCAGTACTTC. Protein: CSAMSGSRGWVREQYF. The J gene is TRBJ2-4, the V gene TRBV20-1; 7 bases are a match to TRBD2. Trimming cost V 4 bases and J 13 bases; bases outside gene matches: 22. The CDR3 extends over 16 amino acids. Germline V gene data show CDR1 as DFQATT and CDR2 as SNEGSKA (reference sequence).

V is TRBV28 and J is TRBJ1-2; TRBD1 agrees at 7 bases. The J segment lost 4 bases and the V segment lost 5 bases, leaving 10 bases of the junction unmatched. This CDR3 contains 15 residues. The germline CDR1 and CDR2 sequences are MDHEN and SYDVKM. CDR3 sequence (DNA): TGTGCCAGCAGTGGGGGTAGGGGGCGCGCCTATGGCTACACCTTC. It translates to CASSGGRGRAYGYTF.

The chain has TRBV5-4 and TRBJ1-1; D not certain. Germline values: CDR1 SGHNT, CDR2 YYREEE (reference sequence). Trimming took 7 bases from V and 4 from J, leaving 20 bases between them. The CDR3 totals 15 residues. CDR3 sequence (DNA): TGTGCCAGCCTCGGGTCCAGCGGGCGAGTCACTGAAGCTTTCTTT. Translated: CASLGSSGRVTEAFF. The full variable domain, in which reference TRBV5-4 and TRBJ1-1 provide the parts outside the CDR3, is ETGVTQSPTHLIKTRGQQVTLRCSSQSGHNTVSWYQQALGQGPQFIFQYYREEENGRGNFPPRFSGLQFPNYSSELNVNALELDDSALYLCASLGSSGRVTEAFFGQGTRLTVV.

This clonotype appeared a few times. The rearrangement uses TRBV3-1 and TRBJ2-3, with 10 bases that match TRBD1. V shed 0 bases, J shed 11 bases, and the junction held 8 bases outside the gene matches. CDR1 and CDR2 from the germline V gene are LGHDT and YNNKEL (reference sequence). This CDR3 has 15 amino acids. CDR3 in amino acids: CASSQDRDRGRGQYF. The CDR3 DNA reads TGTGCCAGCAGCCAAGACCGGGACAGGGGTCGCGGGCAGTATTTT.

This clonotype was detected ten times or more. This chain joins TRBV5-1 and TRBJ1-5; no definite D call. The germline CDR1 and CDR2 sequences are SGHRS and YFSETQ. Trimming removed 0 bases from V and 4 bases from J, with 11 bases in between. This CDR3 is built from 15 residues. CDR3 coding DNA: TGCGCCAGCAGCTTGGACGCGCTACCAAATCAGCCCCAGCATTTT. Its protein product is CASSLDALPNQPQHF.

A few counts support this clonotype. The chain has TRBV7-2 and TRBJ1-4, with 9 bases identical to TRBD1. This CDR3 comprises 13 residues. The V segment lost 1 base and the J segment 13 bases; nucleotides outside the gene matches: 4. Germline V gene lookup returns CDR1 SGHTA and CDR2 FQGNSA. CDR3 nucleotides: TGTGCCAGCAGCTTAGACTGGACAGGGGCACTGTTTTTT. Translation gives CASSLDWTGALFF. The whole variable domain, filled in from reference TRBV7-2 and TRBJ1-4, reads GAGVSQSPSNKVTEKGKDVELRCDPISGHTALYWYRQSLGQGLEFLIYFQGNSAPDKSGLPSDRFSAERTGGSVSTLTIQRTQQEDSAVYLCASSLDWTGALFFGSGTQLSVL.

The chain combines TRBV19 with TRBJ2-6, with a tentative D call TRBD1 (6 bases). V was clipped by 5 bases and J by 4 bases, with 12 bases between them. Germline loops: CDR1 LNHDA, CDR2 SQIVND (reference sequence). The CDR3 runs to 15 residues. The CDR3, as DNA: TGTGCCAGTAGTGGAACAGGGCCCGGGGCCAACGTCCTGACTTTC. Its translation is CASSGTGPGANVLTF.

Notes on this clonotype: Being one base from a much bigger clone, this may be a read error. The CDR3 spells CASSPSTGAPYEQYF. For the CDR3, the DNA is TGTGCCAGCTCACCGTCGACAGGGGCCCCCTACGAGCAGTACTTC. This chain connects TRBV18 to TRBJ2-7; TRBD1 agrees at 8 bases. Per the germline V gene, CDR1 is KGHSH and CDR2 is LQKENI. J gave up 2 bases and V 3 bases, and 6 bases lay outside the gene matches. The CDR3 is made up of 15 amino acids.

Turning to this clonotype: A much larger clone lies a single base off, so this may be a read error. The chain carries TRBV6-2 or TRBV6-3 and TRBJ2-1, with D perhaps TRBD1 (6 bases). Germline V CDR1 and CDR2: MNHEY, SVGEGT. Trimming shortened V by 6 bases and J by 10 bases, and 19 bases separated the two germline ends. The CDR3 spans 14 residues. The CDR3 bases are TGTGCCAGCAGAGGCCACCGGGACAACTACGAGCAGTTCTTC. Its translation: CASRGHRDNYEQFF.

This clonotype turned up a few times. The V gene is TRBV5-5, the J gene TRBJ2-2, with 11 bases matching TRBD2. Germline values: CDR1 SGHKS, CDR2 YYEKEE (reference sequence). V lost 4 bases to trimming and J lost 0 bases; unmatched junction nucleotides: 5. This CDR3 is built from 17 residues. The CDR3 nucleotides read TGTGCCAGCAGCCCGGGACTAGCGGTCGCGAACACCGGGGAGCTGTTTTTT. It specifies CASSPGLAVANTGELFF.

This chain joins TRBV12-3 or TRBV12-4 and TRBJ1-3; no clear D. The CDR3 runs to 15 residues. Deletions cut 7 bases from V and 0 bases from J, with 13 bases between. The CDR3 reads CASIGQPHSGNTIYF. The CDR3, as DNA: TGTGCCAGCATTGGGCAACCTCACTCTGGAAACACCATATATTTT.